This TCR beta chain derives from a study of cytomegalovirus exposure and HLA in healthy donors. PCR primers comprised 60 Vbeta and 13 Jbeta primers. Here immunoSEQ multiplex PCR was the method, and the copy in TCRdb shows in-frame clones only, minus some. The data hold 95,000 to 100,000 clones, with about four fifths observed a single time. The clonotype comes from a woman aged 40 to 50 in good health and CMV-seronegative. Sequenced material: PBMCs.

The CDR3: CASSVMGSGEETQYF. The CDR3 bases are TGTGCCAGCAGCGTAATGGGAAGCGGGGAAGAGACCCAGTACTTC. V and J are TRBV9 and TRBJ2-5; TRBD2 aligns across 7 bases. V was pared by 1 base and J by 3 bases, with 6 bases of the junction left unmatched. This CDR3 is 15 amino acids long. The V gene's germline CDR1 is SGDLS and CDR2 YYNGEE.